The 27 T cell receptor beta chains below were found in one sample sequenced in a study of cytomegalovirus exposure and HLA in healthy donors. PCR used 60 Vbeta primers and 13 Jbeta primers. This table comes from immunoSEQ multiplex PCR, and its TCRdb copy is limited to in-frame clones, with some not included. The sample records over 80,000 clones, approximately 80% being singletons. The sequenced sample consisted of PBMCs. All receptors derive from a woman aged 40 to 50 in good health and CMV-seronegative.

The chain joins TRBV11-2 to TRBJ2-7; TRBD2 is a possible D gene (6 bases). This CDR3 is 16 amino acids long. From germline, CDR1 is SGHAT and CDR2 FQNNGV. Trimming removed 0 bases at V and 0 bases at J, with 12 bases between. The CDR3 DNA follows: TGTGCCAGCAGCTTAGAATGGGGGAGGACCTCCTACGAGCAGTACTTC. It translates to CASSLEWGRTSYEQYF. Combining the CDR3 with reference TRBV11-2 and TRBJ2-7 gives the whole variable domain EAGVAQSPRYKIIEKRQSVAFWCNPISGHATLYWYQQILGQGPKLLIQFQNNGVVDDSQLPKDRFSAERLKGVDSTLKIQPAKLEDSAVYLCASSLEWGRTSYEQYFGPGTRLTVT.

V usage is TRBV5-4 and J usage is TRBJ1-3, with D unresolved. Trimming removed 4 bases at V and 2 bases at J, with 7 bases between. Per the germline V gene, CDR1 is SGHNT and CDR2 is YYREEE (reference sequence). CDR3 length: 13 residues. The CDR3 DNA sequence: TGTGCCAGCAGCCCAGGTGCTGGAAACACCATATATTTT. Translated: CASSPGAGNTIYF.

For this clone: The identical CDR3 is also encoded by other nucleotide sequences in the sample. The chain recombines TRBV9 with TRBJ2-5; 10 nucleotides agree with TRBD2. With V trimmed by 0 bases and J by 6 bases, 14 bases remained unmatched. Per the germline V gene, CDR1 is SGDLS and CDR2 is YYNGEE. The CDR3 extends over 18 amino acids. The CDR3, as DNA: TGTGCCAGCAGCGTAGGAGGTGGGGGAGCGGGAGGGCCGAAGACCCAGTACTTC. The encoded protein is CASSVGGGGAGGPKTQYF.

The chain is built from TRBV5-8 and TRBJ2-7; D not resolved. The CDR3 runs 12 residues. Germline lookup yields CDR1 SGHTS and CDR2 YDEGEE. V lost 0 bases and J 5 bases, leaving 6 bases between the germline ends. The CDR3: CASSLVSDEQYF. CDR3 in DNA: TGTGCCAGCAGCTTGGTCTCGGACGAGCAGTACTTC. Full variable domain (remainder filled in from reference TRBV5-8 and TRBJ2-7): EAGVTQSPTHLIKTRGQQATLRCSPISGHTSVYWYQQALGLGLQFLLWYDEGEERNRGNFPPRFSGRQFPNYSSELNVNALELEDSALYLCASSLVSDEQYFGPGTRLTVT.

The chain joins TRBV5-6 to TRBJ1-2; 8 bases agree with TRBD1. The germline V gene encodes CDR1 SGHDT and CDR2 YYEEEE. V lost 6 bases and J lost 2; bases outside the gene matches: 9. The CDR3 sequence is 15 residues long. CDR3 nucleotide sequence: TGTGCCAGCATCCCGGGACAGGTGATAAACTATGGCTACACCTTC. This translates into CASIPGQVINYGYTF.

The chain joins TRBV29-1 to TRBJ2-3; TRBD2 matches at 13 bases. This CDR3 region has 14 residues. Per the germline V gene, CDR1 is SQVTM and CDR2 is ANQGSEA. Trimming took 7 bases from V and 8 from J; bases not matched to a gene: 9. This chain's CDR3 is CSARTSGSGGTQYF. CDR3 coding DNA: TGCAGCGCTAGGACTAGCGGGAGCGGGGGTACGCAGTATTTT.

This clone was observed at least ten times. This chain uses TRBV28 with TRBJ2-7; TRBD2 might be the D (5 bases). Germline V gene sequence: CDR1 MDHEN, CDR2 SYDVKM. V was trimmed by 8 bases and J by 2 bases, leaving 13 bases between them. There are 13 residues in the CDR3. The CDR3 region is CASCEGPTYEQYF. For the CDR3, the DNA is TGTGCCAGCTGTGAGGGCCCGACCTACGAGCAGTACTTC.

The chain carries TRBV29-1 and TRBJ1-1; D possibly corresponds to TRBD1 (5 bases). V lost 7 bases and J lost 5, with 14 bases in between. This CDR3 is 12 amino acids long. Germline values: CDR1 SQVTM, CDR2 ANQGSEA. CDR3 in DNA: TGCAGCGCTGGGGGGGTCTCGACTGAAGCTTTCTTT. Protein: CSAGGVSTEAFF.

The chain links TRBV5-1 to TRBJ2-2, with D possibly TRBD2 on 6 matching bases. This CDR3 region has 16 residues. V lost 6 bases, J lost 1 base, and 16 bases lay in between. The germline gives CDR1 SGHRS, CDR2 YFSETQ. CDR3 coding DNA: TGCGCCAGCACCCCTTCGCTAGCGAGGAACACCGGGGAGCTGTTTTTT. This sequence encodes CASTPSLARNTGELFF.

The chain carries TRBV19 and TRBJ2-3; perhaps TRBD2 as D (5 bases). V shed 4 bases and J shed 4 bases, with 9 bases lying between them. CDR3 length: 13 residues. Germline CDR1 is LNHDA and CDR2 is SQIVND (reference sequence). In DNA form, the CDR3 reads TGTGCCAGTAGTAAAGAGGGAGCAGATACGCAGTATTTT. Its translation: CASSKEGADTQYF.

The genes are TRBV10-2 and TRBJ2-7; maybe TRBD1 (6 bases). Trimming removed 7 bases from V and 6 bases from J, with 16 bases in between. Germline CDR1 is WSHSY and CDR2 is SAAADI. The CDR3 covers 13 residues. The CDR3 DNA sequence: TGCGCCAGCACAGGGGTAGCATCCGGCGAGCAGTACTTC. It encodes CASTGVASGEQYF.

The V gene is TRBV25-1, the J gene TRBJ2-5; the match to TRBD1 covers 8 bases. CDR3 length: 15 amino acids. Germline CDR1 is MGHDK and CDR2 is SYGVNS. V shed 9 bases, J shed 5 bases, and the junction held 14 bases outside the gene matches. The CDR3 sequence: CASQTGDWFGETQYF. For the CDR3, the DNA is TGTGCCAGTCAGACAGGGGATTGGTTCGGGGAGACCCAGTACTTC.

This clone was found a few times. The chain joins TRBV5-1 to TRBJ1-1; D perhaps matches TRBD1 (5 bases). V was clipped by 0 bases and J by 8 bases, with 11 bases between them. Germline V gene sequence: CDR1 SGHRS, CDR2 YFSETQ. The CDR3 covers 13 residues. Written as DNA, the CDR3 is TGCGCCAGCAGCTTGGAACAGGCCCCGGAAGCTTTCTTT. Translation gives CASSLEQAPEAFF.

The chain joins TRBV6-1 to TRBJ2-1; D is unresolved. The germline V gene encodes CDR1 MNHNS and CDR2 SASEGT. Trimming shortened V by 6 bases and J by 1 base, and 13 bases separated the two germline ends. The CDR3 is 15 amino acids. DNA for the CDR3: TGTGCCAGCAGCGAATACAGTGATTCCTACAATGAGCAGTTCTTC. Residues: CASSEYSDSYNEQFF.

V is TRBV20-1 and J is TRBJ2-5; the D is unclear. The ends were cut back, 6 bases at V and 5 bases at J, with 10 bases in the middle. The CDR3 consists of 11 residues. Germline V CDR1 and CDR2: DFQATT, SNEGSKA (reference sequence). The CDR3 region has the DNA TGCAGTGCCAGAAGCTCGGAGACCCAGTACTTC. Its translation: CSARSSETQYF.

The chain is built from TRBV6-5 and TRBJ2-6; D not resolved. The germline V and J ends were trimmed by 6 bases and 0 bases, with 3 bases remaining between them. This CDR3 is built from 13 residues. Per the germline V gene, CDR1 is MNHEY and CDR2 is SVGAGI. CDR3 amino acids: CASSRSGANVLTF. The CDR3 bases are TGTGCCAGCAGCCGCTCTGGGGCCAACGTCCTGACTTTC.

This sequence joins TRBV5-1 and TRBJ2-3; 10 bases fit TRBD2. This CDR3 contains 16 residues. V shed 0 bases, J shed 3 bases, and the junction held 4 bases outside the gene matches. The germline V gene encodes CDR1 SGHRS and CDR2 YFSETQ. This CDR3 reads CASSLAAGGPTDTQYF. CDR3 coding DNA: TGCGCCAGCAGCTTGGCAGCGGGAGGGCCTACAGATACGCAGTATTTT.

CDR3 residues: CASSIGKTGAGEQFF. The CDR3 DNA follows: TGTGCCAGTAGTATAGGCAAGACAGGGGCGGGTGAGCAGTTCTTC. The genes are TRBV19 and TRBJ2-1, with 8 bases lining up with TRBD1. The trim removed 1 base at V and 9 bases at J, leaving 8 bases unmatched. The V gene's germline CDR1 is LNHDA and CDR2 SQIVND (reference sequence). The CDR3 consists of 15 residues.

This chain connects TRBV27 to TRBJ1-1, with D hard to call. The CDR3 has 14 residues. V shed 5 bases and J shed 8 bases, with 18 bases lying between them. CDR1 MNHEY and CDR2 SMNVEV come from the germline V gene (reference sequence). Written as DNA, the CDR3 is TGTGCCAGCAGTGGTACAAGTGTGGTTCTCGAAGCTTTCTTT. The encoded protein is CASSGTSVVLEAFF.

V usage is TRBV11-3 and J usage is TRBJ1-4, with 9 bases that match TRBD1. V shed 4 bases and J 5 bases; nucleotides not matched to a gene: 5. Germline CDR1 SGHNT, CDR2 YENEEA. This CDR3 spans 15 amino acids. CDR3 region: CASSSSGTGNEKLFF. DNA of the CDR3: TGTGCCAGCAGCTCTTCCGGGACAGGGAATGAAAAACTGTTTTTT.

This clone has a single count. The genes are TRBV2 and TRBJ2-3; D call uncertain. The V gene's germline CDR1 is SNHLY and CDR2 FYNNEI. This CDR3 spans 15 amino acids. Trimming took off 7 bases at V and 0 bases at J, with 14 bases between the two ends. The CDR3 region is CASTPYRVSTDTQYF. The CDR3 nucleotides are TGTGCCAGCACGCCTTATCGAGTTAGCACAGATACGCAGTATTTT.

The chain joins TRBV10-1 to TRBJ2-3, with 10 bases matching TRBD2. The length of the CDR3 is 14 residues. In germline, CDR1 is WNHNN, CDR2 SYGVQD (reference sequence). The trim removed 10 bases at V and 6 bases at J, leaving 10 bases unmatched. The CDR3 loop is CATPTSGIRDTQYF. As DNA, the CDR3 is TGCGCCACCCCTACTAGCGGGATACGGGATACGCAGTATTTT.

This chain links TRBV27 with TRBJ2-1; the match to TRBD2 covers 7 bases. The ends lost 7 bases at V and 1 base at J; junction bases unmatched: 10. Germline V CDR1 and CDR2: MNHEY, SMNVEV (reference sequence). The CDR3 has 16 amino acids. The CDR3: CASTAMGGRSYNEQFF. The CDR3 DNA reads as TGTGCCAGCACTGCCATGGGCGGGAGATCCTACAATGAGCAGTTCTTC.

CDR3 coding DNA: TGTGCCAGCTCACCACTAGCGGGAGCAAGGTACAATGAGCAGTTCTTC. It encodes CASSPLAGARYNEQFF. The V gene is TRBV18, the J gene TRBJ2-1; 9 bases match TRBD2. Germline CDR1 KGHSH, CDR2 LQKENI. J was trimmed by 4 bases and V by 1 base; bases with no gene match: 5. The CDR3 sequence is 16 residues long.

The chain employs TRBV9 and TRBJ2-7, with TRBD2 matching 7 bases. This CDR3 is 15 amino acids long. Germline CDR1 and CDR2: SGDLS and YYNGEE. V trimming: 0 bases; J trimming: 1 base; junction bases outside the gene matches: 4. The CDR3 reads CASSVAASGSYEQYF. The CDR3 nucleotides are TGTGCCAGCAGCGTAGCGGCTAGCGGATCCTACGAGCAGTACTTC.

The chain uses TRBV27 and TRBJ2-1; 14 positions match TRBD2. V lost 6 bases, J lost 4 bases, and 5 bases stayed unmatched. This CDR3 comprises 16 residues. CDR1 and CDR2 from the germline V gene are MNHEY and SMNVEV (reference sequence). The CDR3 coding sequence is TGTGCCAGCAGCCTAGGACTAGCGGGAGGTTACAATGAGCAGTTCTTC. Translated: CASSLGLAGGYNEQFF.

This chain connects TRBV5-1 to TRBJ2-5; 10 bases map to TRBD1. CDR3 size: 17 residues. V was pared by 5 bases and J by 3 bases, with 13 bases of the junction left unmatched. CDR1 is SGHRS, CDR2 YFSETQ, per germline. CDR3 in amino acids: CASSLADRGRFEETQYF. CDR3 bases: TGCGCCAGCAGTCTTGCAGACAGGGGGCGTTTCGAAGAGACCCAGTACTTC.